This is a list of T cell receptor beta chains from one sample in a study of blood T cell repertoires in COVID-19. This table comes from immunoSEQ multiplex PCR, and its TCRdb copy is limited to in-frame clones, with some not included. This sample carries under 200,000 clones, approximately 81% of them seen once, and the ten largest clones take around 18%. The sample taken for sequencing was PBMCs or T cells enriched from blood (not recorded which). All receptors come from a man aged 60-69 years who had recovered from COVID-19. Both conserved end residues are part of each CDR3. The D gene is left open where the match is weak. Clone size, where shown, is once, few, many, or a class for clones that have expanded.

d_gene,j_gene,v_gene,abundance,CDR3aa,CDR3nt
TRBD1,TRBJ1-5,TRBV28,NA,CASSYRGPKNQPQHF,TGTGCCAGCAGTTACAGGGGACCGAAGAATCAGCCCCAGCATTTT
TRBD2,TRBJ2-1,TRBV20-1,NA,CSASLGLAGVSYNEQFF,TGCAGTGCTAGTCTGGGACTAGCGGGAGTCTCCTACAATGAGCAGTTCTTC
TRBD2,TRBJ2-1,TRBV25-1,NA,CASSSQPPSGIFNEQFF,TGTGCCAGCAGTTCCCAACCCCCTAGCGGGATTTTCAATGAGCAGTTCTTC
TRBD1,TRBJ1-5,TRBV19,NA,CASSLAQGSGQPQHF,TGTGCCAGTAGCCTTGCACAGGGGTCGGGGCAGCCCCAGCATTTT
NA,TRBJ2-6,TRBV19,once,CASRGSGRENSGANVLTF,TGTGCCAGTAGGGGGTCGGGTCGGGAGAACTCTGGGGCCAACGTCCTGACTTTC
NA,TRBJ1-6,TRBV5-1,few,CASSNDSRSSYNSPLHF,TGCGCCAGCAGCAATGACAGTCGGAGCTCCTATAATTCACCCCTCCACTTT
TRBD1,TRBJ2-3,TRBV13,NA,CASSLRGQGTDTQYF,TGTGCCAGCAGCTTAAGGGGACAGGGCACAGATACGCAGTATTTT
TRBD1,TRBJ1-1,TRBV6-5,NA,CASSRLIAGTDEAFF,TGTGCCAGCAGTCGGCTTATAGCCGGGACAGATGAAGCTTTCTTT
NA,TRBJ2-7,TRBV20-1,many,CSASGRAFSYEQYF,TGCAGTGCTAGTGGGCGGGCGTTCTCCTACGAGCAGTACTTC
NA,TRBJ2-7,TRBV18,NA,CASSPQGKEQYF,TGTGCCAGCTCACCTCAGGGGAAGGAGCAGTACTTC
TRBD1,TRBJ1-2,TRBV5-1,once,CASSSRDRVFNYGYTF,TGCGCCAGCAGCTCTCGGGACAGGGTGTTTAACTATGGCTACACCTTC
NA,TRBJ1-4,TRBV5-8,NA,CASSFNKGEGEKLFF,TGTGCCAGCAGCTTCAATAAAGGGGAGGGGGAAAAACTGTTTTTT
NA,TRBJ2-3,TRBV7-2,NA,CASSLVVDTDTQYF,TGTGCCAGCAGCTTAGTGGTAGACACAGATACGCAGTATTTT
TRBD1,TRBJ2-5,TRBV5-1,NA,CASSLVPGQGFWETQYF,TGCGCCAGCAGCTTGGTACCAGGACAGGGCTTTTGGGAGACCCAGTACTTC
NA,TRBJ2-7,TRBV11-2,NA,CASSLDWRSYEQYF,TGTGCCAGCAGCTTAGATTGGCGGTCCTACGAGCAGTACTTC
NA,TRBJ1-1,TRBV9,NA,CASSVGGANTEAFF,TGTGCCAGCAGCGTAGGAGGTGCGAACACTGAAGCTTTCTTT
NA,TRBJ1-6,TRBV18,NA,CASSRRTDYNSPLHF,TGTGCCAGCTCACGGCGGACAGATTATAATTCACCCCTCCACTTT
NA,TRBJ1-5,TRBV2,NA,CASSGSKTAREHF,TGTGCCAGCAGTGGGTCCAAAACCGCCCGAGAGCATTTT
NA,TRBJ1-2,TRBV12-3/TRBV12-4,NA,CASTTGGARGYTF,TGTGCCAGCACCACCGGGGGGGCTCGGGGCTACACCTTC
NA,TRBJ1-6,TRBV19,NA,CASSIGGRGDSPLHF,TGTGCCAGTAGCATCGGGGGGCGCGGTGATTCACCCCTCCACTTT
TRBD2,TRBJ2-3,TRBV7-8,few,CASSFVAGGSTDTQYF,TGTGCCAGCAGCTTTGTAGCGGGAGGGTCCACAGATACGCAGTATTTT
TRBD2,TRBJ2-2,TRBV28,NA,CASSADQTSGNTGELFF,TGTGCCAGCAGTGCGGACCAGACTAGCGGGAACACCGGGGAGCTGTTTTTT
TRBD1,TRBJ1-2,TRBV5-1,NA,CASSWDRNGYTF,TGCGCCAGCAGCTGGGACAGGAATGGCTACACCTTC
TRBD1,TRBJ2-7,TRBV19,NA,CASSKNRDRGIYEQYF,TGTGCCAGTAGTAAGAACCGGGACAGGGGTATCTACGAGCAGTACTTC
NA,TRBJ2-7,TRBV6-5,NA,CAVTGSSYEQYF,TGTGCCGTAACAGGGAGCTCCTACGAGCAGTACTTC
TRBD1,TRBJ2-2,TRBV11-2,once,CASRAGTGNTGELFF,TGTGCCAGCAGAGCAGGGACAGGCAACACCGGGGAGCTGTTTTTT
TRBD1,TRBJ2-3,TRBV18,NA,CASSPRLRDTGGLTDTQYF,TGTGCCAGCTCACCACGTTTGAGGGATACAGGGGGCTTGACAGATACGCAGTATTTT
NA,TRBJ1-3,TRBV28,NA,CASRSGRSGNTIYF,TGTGCCAGCAGGTCAGGCCGCTCTGGAAACACCATATATTTT
TRBD1,TRBJ2-2,TRBV24-1,NA,CATSDFRQGRTGELFF,TGTGCCACCAGTGATTTCCGACAGGGAAGGACCGGGGAGCTGTTTTTT
TRBD1,TRBJ1-1,TRBV5-5,NA,CASDRGISMNTEAFF,TGTGCCAGCGACAGGGGGATTTCCATGAACACTGAAGCTTTCTTT
TRBD2,TRBJ2-7,TRBV5-6,NA,CASSLVTSGGYEQYF,TGTGCCAGCAGCTTGGTAACTAGCGGGGGGTACGAGCAGTACTTC
TRBD2,TRBJ2-3,TRBV3-1/TRBV3-2,NA,CASSQSGAGGPGDTQYF,TGTGCCAGCAGCCAAAGTGGCGCGGGGGGGCCTGGAGATACGCAGTATTTT
TRBD2,TRBJ2-7,TRBV2,NA,CASTLAASGDYEQYF,TGTGCCAGCACCCTAGCGGCTAGCGGGGATTACGAGCAGTACTTC
NA,TRBJ1-2,TRBV7-3,NA,CASTTTPGGGYTF,TGTGCCAGCACCACTACCCCGGGGGGGGGCTACACCTTC
NA,TRBJ2-3,TRBV5-8,NA,CASSRDTDTQYF,TGTGCCAGCAGCCGGGACACAGATACGCAGTATTTT
NA,TRBJ1-2,TRBV27,NA,CASSLSWSGSRKEGGYTF,TGTGCCAGCAGTTTATCTTGGTCAGGGTCCCGCAAGGAAGGGGGCTACACCTTC
TRBD1,TRBJ2-1,TRBV5-1,NA,CASDPSPGTGGIEQFF,TGCGCCAGCGATCCGAGTCCCGGGACAGGGGGCATTGAGCAGTTCTTC
NA,TRBJ1-3,TRBV9,NA,CASTQGGGGGSGNTIYF,TGTGCCAGCACCCAGGGAGGGGGAGGGGGCTCTGGAAACACCATATATTTT
TRBD2,TRBJ2-5,TRBV2,NA,CASSFRSGGAQETQYF,TGTGCCAGCAGTTTCCGTAGCGGGGGGGCCCAAGAGACCCAGTACTTC
TRBD2,TRBJ2-2,TRBV19,NA,CASSRGLAEVTGELFF,TGTGCCAGTAGTAGAGGACTAGCGGAGGTCACCGGGGAGCTGTTTTTT
TRBD1,TRBJ1-3,TRBV6-5,NA,CASSTGVDSGNTIYF,TGTGCCAGCAGCACAGGGGTTGACTCTGGAAACACCATATATTTT
NA,TRBJ1-1,TRBV2,NA,CASSADTDTEAFF,TGTGCCAGCAGTGCTGACACGGACACTGAAGCTTTCTTT
NA,TRBJ2-1,TRBV4-1,NA,CASSRGTTVFYNEQFF,TGCGCCAGCAGCCGCGGGACGACTGTATTCTACAATGAGCAGTTCTTC
TRBD2,TRBJ2-7,TRBV27,NA,CASSLIYAGVDNEQYF,TGTGCCAGCAGTTTAATATATGCGGGAGTGGACAACGAGCAGTACTTC
NA,TRBJ2-3,TRBV11-2,NA,CASSLVGQPTDTQYF,TGTGCCAGCAGCTTAGTTGGACAGCCCACAGATACGCAGTATTTT
TRBD2,TRBJ2-3,TRBV5-1,NA,CASSSGGTSPTDTQYF,TGCGCCAGCAGCTCGGGGGGGACATCTCCCACAGATACGCAGTATTTT
TRBD1,TRBJ2-3,TRBV6-5,once,CASSSRGQGPEDTQCF,TGTGCCAGCAGTTCCAGGGGACAGGGCCCCGAAGATACGCAGTGTTTT
TRBD2,TRBJ2-1,TRBV11-2,NA,CASSLVSGRTDEQFF,TGTGCCAGCAGCTTAGTGAGCGGGAGGACAGATGAGCAGTTCTTC
TRBD2,TRBJ2-1,TRBV24-1,NA,CATSDVAGGYNEQFF,TGTGCCACCAGTGATGTAGCGGGGGGCTACAATGAGCAGTTCTTC